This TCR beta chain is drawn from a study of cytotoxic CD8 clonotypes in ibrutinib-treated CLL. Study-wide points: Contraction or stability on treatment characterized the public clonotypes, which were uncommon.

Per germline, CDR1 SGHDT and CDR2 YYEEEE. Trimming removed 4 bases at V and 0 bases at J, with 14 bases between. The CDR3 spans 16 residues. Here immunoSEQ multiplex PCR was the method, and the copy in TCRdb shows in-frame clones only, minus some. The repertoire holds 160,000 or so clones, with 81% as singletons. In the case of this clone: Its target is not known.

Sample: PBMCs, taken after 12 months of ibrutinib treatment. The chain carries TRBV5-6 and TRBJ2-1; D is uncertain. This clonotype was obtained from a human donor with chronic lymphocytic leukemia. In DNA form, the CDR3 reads TGTGCCAGCAGCACTGAAAGACTTGGCTCCTACAATGAGCAGTTCTTC. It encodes CASSTERLGSYNEQFF.